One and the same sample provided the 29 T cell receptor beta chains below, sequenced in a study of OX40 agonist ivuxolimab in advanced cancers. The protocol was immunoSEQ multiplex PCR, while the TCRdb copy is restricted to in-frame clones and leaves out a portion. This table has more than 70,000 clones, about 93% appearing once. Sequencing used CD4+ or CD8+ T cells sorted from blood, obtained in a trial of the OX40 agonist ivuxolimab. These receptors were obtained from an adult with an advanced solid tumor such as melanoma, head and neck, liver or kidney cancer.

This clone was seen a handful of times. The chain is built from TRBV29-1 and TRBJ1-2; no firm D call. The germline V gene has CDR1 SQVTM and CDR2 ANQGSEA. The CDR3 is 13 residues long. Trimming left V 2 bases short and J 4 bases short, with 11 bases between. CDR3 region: CSVETVNSYGYTF. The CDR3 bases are TGCAGCGTTGAAACAGTCAATTCCTATGGCTACACCTTC.

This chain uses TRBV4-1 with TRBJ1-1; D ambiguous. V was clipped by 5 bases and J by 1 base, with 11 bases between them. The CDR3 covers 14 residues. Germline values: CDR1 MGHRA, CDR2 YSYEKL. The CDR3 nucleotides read TGCGCCAGCAGCGTCGTAGGGAGGAACACTGAAGCTTTCTTT. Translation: CASSVVGRNTEAFF.

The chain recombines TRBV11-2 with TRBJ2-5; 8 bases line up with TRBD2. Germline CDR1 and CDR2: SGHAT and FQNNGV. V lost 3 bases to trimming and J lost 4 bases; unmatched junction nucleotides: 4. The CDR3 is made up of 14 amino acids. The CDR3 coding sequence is TGTGCCAGCAGCTTCTTAGCGGGACGAGAGACCCAGTACTTC. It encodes CASSFLAGRETQYF.

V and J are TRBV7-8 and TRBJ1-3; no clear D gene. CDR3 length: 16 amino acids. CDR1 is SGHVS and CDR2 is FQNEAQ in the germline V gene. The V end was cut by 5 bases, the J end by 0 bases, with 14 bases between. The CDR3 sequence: CASSRSRETSGNTIYF. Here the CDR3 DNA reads TGTGCCAGCAGCCGGTCTAGGGAAACCTCTGGAAACACCATATATTTT.

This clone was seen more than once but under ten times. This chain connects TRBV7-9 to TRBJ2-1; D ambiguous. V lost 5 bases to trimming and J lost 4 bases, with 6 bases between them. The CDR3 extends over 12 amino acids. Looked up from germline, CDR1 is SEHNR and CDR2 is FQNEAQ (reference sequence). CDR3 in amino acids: CASSVLYNEQFF. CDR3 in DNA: TGTGCCAGCAGCGTCCTTTACAATGAGCAGTTCTTC.

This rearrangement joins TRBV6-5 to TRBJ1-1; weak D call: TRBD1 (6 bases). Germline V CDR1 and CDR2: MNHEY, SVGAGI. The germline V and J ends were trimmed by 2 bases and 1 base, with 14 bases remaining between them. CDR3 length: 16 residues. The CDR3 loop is CASSYAAGGWNTEAFF. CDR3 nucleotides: TGTGCCAGCAGTTACGCTGCGGGGGGCTGGAACACTGAAGCTTTCTTT.

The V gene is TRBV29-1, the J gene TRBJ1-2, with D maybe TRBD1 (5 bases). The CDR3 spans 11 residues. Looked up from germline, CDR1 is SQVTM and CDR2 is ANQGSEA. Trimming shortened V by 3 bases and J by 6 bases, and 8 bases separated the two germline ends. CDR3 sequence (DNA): TGCAGCGTTGACAGGGTAAATGGCTACACCTTC. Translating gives CSVDRVNGYTF.

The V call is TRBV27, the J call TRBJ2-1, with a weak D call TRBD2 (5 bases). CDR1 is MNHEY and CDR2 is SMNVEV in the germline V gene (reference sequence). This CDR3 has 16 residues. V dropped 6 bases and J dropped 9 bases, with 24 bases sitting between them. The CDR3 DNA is TGTGCCAGCAGCCCACTTACCGGGGAGAATAGTTTTGAGCAGTTCTTC. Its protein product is CASSPLTGENSFEQFF.

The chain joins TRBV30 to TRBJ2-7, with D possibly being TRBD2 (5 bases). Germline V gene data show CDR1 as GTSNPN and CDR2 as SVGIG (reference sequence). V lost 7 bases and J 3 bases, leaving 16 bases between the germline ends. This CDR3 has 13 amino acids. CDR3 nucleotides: TGTGCCTCGACTAAGGGCGGAAGCTACGAGCAGTACTTC. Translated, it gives CASTKGGSYEQYF.

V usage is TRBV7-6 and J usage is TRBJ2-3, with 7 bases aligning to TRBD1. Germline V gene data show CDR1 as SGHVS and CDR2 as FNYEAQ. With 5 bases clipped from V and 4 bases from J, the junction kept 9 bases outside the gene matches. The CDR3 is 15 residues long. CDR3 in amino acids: CASSVTGLPADTQYF. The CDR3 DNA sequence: TGTGCCAGCAGCGTGACAGGGCTGCCCGCAGATACGCAGTATTTT.

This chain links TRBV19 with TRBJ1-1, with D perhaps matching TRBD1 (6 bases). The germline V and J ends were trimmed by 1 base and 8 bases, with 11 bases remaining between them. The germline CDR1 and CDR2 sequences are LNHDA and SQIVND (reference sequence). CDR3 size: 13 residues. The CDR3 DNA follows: TGTGCCAGTAGTATAGTTAGGGGGACCGAAGCTTTCTTT. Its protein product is CASSIVRGTEAFF.

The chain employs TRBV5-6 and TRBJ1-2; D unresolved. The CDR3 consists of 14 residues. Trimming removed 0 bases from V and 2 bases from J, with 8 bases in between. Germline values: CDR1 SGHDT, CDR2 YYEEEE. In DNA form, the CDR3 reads TGTGCCAGCAGCTTGGTGGTCGGGAACTATGGCTACACCTTC. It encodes CASSLVVGNYGYTF.

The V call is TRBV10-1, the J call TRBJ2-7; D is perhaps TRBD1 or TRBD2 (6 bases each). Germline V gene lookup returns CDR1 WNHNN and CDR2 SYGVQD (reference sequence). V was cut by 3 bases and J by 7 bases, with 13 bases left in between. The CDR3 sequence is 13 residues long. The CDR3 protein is CASSEAGGGEQYF. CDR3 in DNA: TGCGCCAGCAGTGAAGCCGGAGGGGGGGAGCAGTACTTC.

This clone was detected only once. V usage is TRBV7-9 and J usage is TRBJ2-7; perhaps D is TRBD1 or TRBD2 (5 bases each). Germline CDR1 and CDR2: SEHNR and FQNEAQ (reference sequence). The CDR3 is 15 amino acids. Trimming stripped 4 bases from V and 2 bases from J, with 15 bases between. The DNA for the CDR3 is TGTGCCAGCAGCTACGGGACGGGCCGAACCTACGAGCAGTACTTC. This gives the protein CASSYGTGRTYEQYF.

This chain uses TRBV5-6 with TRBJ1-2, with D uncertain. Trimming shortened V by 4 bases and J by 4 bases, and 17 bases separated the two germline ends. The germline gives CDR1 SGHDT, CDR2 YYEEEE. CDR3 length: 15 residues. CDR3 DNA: TGTGCCAGCAGCCTGTCAGGTTCCCTAGGCTATGGCTACACCTTC. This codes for CASSLSGSLGYGYTF. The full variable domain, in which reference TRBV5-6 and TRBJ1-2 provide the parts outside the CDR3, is DAGVTQSPTHLIKTRGQQVTLRCSPKSGHDTVSWYQQALGQGPQFIFQYYEEEERQRGNFPDRFSGHQFPNYSSELNVNALLLGDSALYLCASSLSGSLGYGYTFGSGTRLTVV.

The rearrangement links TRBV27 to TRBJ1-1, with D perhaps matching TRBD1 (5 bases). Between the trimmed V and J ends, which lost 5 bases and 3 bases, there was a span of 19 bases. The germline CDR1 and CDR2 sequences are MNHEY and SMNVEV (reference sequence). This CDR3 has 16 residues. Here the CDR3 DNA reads TGTGCCAGCAGTCCCCGGGGGGGGTGGTATGACACTGAAGCTTTCTTT. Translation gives CASSPRGGWYDTEAFF.

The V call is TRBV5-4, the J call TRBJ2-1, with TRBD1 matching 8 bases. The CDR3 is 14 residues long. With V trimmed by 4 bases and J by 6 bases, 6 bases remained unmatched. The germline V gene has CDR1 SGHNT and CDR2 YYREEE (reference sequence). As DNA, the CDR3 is TGTGCCAGCAGCCCCCCAGGGGGCCTCAATGAGCAGTTCTTC. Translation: CASSPPGGLNEQFF.

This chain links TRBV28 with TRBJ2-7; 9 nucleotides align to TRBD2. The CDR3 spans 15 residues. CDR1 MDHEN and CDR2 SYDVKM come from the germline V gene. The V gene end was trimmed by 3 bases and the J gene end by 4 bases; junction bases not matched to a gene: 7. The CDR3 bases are TGTGCCAGCAGTTTCGGCCGCGGGGGGGTTTACGAGCAGTACTTC. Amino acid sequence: CASSFGRGGVYEQYF.

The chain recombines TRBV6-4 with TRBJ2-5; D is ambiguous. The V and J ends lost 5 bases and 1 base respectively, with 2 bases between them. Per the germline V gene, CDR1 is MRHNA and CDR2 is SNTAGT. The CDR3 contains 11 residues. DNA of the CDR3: TGTGCCAGCAGTCCCCAAGAGACCCAGTACTTC. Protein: CASSPQETQYF.

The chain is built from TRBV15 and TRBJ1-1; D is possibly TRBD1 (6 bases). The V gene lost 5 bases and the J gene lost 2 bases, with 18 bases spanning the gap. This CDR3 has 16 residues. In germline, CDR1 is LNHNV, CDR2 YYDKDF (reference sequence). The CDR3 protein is CATSPWDIQGNTEAFF. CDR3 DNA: TGTGCCACCAGCCCATGGGACATACAGGGAAACACTGAAGCTTTCTTT.

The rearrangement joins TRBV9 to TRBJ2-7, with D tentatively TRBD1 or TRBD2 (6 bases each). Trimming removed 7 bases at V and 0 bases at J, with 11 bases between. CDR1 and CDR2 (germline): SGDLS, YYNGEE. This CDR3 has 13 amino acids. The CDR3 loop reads CASGGGSSYEQYF. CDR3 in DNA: TGTGCCAGCGGAGGGGGGAGCTCCTACGAGCAGTACTTC.

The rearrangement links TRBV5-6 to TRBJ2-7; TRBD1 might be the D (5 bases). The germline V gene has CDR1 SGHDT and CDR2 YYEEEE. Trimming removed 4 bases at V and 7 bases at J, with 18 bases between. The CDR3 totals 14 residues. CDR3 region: CASSTIARVGEQYF. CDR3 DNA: TGTGCCAGCAGCACGATAGCCAGGGTTGGGGAGCAGTACTTC.

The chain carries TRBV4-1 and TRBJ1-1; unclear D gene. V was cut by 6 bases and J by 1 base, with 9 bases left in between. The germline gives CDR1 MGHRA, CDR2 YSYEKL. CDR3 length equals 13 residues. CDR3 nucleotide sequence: TGCGCCAGCAGTAAAGTGGGGAACACTGAAGCTTTCTTT. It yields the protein CASSKVGNTEAFF.

The DNA for the CDR3 is TGTGCCACCCCCGGGAGCGTAGAGACCCAGTACTTC. Residues: CATPGSVETQYF. The chain uses TRBV2 and TRBJ2-5, with D tentatively TRBD2 (6 bases). V lost 10 bases to trimming and J lost 4 bases, with 13 bases between them. This CDR3 contains 12 residues. The germline V gene encodes CDR1 SNHLY and CDR2 FYNNEI. Complete variable domain (other parts from reference TRBV2 and TRBJ2-5): EPEVTQTPSHQVTQMGQEVILRCVPISNHLYFYWYRQILGQKVEFLVSFYNNEISEKSEIFDDQFSVERPDGSNFTLKIRSTKLEDSAMYFCATPGSVETQYFGPGTRLLVL.

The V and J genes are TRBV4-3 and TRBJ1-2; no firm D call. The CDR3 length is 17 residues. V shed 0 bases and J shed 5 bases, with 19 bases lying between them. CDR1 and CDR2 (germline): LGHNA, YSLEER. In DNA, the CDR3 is TGCGCCAGCAGCCAAGATAGAGCCAGAGCCTTGGGGTATGGCTACACCTTC. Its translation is CASSQDRARALGYGYTF.

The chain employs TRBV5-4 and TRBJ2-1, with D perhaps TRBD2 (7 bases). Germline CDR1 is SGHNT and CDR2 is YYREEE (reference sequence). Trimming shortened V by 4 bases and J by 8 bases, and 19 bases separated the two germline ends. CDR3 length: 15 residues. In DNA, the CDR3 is TGTGCCAGCAGCCGTGGGACTACGAGGGGGGATGAGCAGTTCTTC. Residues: CASSRGTTRGDEQFF.

CDR3 protein: CSAEGADSSYEQYF. CDR3 nucleotides: TGCAGCGCCGAGGGGGCAGATAGCTCCTACGAGCAGTACTTC. The gene calls are TRBV29-1 and TRBJ2-7, with TRBD1 matching 7 bases. The V segment lost 7 bases and the J segment 0 bases; nucleotides outside the gene matches: 9. The germline CDR1 and CDR2 sequences are SQVTM and ANQGSEA. The CDR3 is 14 residues long.

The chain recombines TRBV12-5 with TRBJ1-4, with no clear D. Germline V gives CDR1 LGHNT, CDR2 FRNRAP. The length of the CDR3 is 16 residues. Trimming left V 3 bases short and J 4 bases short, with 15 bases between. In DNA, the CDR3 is TGTGCTAGTGGTTTCACCCTACCGGGCAATAATGAAAAACTGTTTTTT. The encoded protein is CASGFTLPGNNEKLFF.

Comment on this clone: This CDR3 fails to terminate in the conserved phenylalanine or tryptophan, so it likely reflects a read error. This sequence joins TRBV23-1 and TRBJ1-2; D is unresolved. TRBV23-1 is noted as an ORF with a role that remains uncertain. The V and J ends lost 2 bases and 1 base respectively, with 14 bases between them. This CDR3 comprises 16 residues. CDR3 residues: CASSQPPLEDNYGYTL. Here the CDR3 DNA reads TGCGCCAGCAGTCAACCCCCTTTAGAGGATAACTATGGCTACACCCTC.